This T cell receptor beta chain stems from a study of blood T cell repertoires in COVID-19. Measured with immunoSEQ multiplex PCR; TCRdb has only the in-frame clones, and not every one. The sample has 150,000 to 200,000 clones; approximately 80% are singletons. The germline V gene has CDR1 ENHRY and CDR2 SYGVKD. This CDR3 has 16 amino acids. V lost 3 bases, J lost 8 bases, and 20 bases lay in between. The sequenced sample consisted of peripheral blood. This clonotype was obtained from a woman in her 70s with COVID-19, enrolled during active disease. V usage is TRBV10-3 and J usage is TRBJ2-1, with D perhaps TRBD1 (5 bases). The CDR3 sequence is CAISERQGRIHHEQFF. In DNA form, the CDR3 reads TGTGCCATCAGTGAACGGCAGGGAAGGATCCACCATGAGCAGTTCTTC.